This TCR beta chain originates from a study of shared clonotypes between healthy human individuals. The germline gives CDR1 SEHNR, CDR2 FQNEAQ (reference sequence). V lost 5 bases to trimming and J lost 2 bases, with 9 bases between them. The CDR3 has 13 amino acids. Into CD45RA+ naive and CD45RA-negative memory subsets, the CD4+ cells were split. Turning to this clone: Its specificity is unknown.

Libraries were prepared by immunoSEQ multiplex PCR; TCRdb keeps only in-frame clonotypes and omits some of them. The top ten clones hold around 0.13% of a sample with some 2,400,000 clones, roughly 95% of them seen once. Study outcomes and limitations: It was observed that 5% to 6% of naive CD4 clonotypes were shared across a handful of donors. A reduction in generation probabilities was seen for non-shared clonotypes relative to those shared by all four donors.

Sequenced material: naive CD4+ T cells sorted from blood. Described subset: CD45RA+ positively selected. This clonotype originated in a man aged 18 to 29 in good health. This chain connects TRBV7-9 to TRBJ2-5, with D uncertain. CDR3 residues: CASSRSVQETQYF. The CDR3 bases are TGTGCCAGCAGCCGAAGCGTACAAGAGACCCAGTACTTC.